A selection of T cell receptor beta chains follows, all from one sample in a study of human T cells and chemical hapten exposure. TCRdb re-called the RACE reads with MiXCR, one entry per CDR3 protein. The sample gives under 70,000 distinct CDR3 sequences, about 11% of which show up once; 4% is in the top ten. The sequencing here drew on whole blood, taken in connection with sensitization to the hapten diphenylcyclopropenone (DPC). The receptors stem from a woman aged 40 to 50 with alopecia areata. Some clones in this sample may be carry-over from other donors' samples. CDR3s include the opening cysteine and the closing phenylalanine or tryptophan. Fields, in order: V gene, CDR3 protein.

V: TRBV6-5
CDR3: CASSRQGEQYF

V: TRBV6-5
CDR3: CASSYQPGLTDTQYF

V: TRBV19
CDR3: CASSSATSGGDTQYF

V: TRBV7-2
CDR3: CASSLGDRPLTDTQYF

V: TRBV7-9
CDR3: CASSPTGQGIGNPGANVLTF

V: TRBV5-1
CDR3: CASSRTDSLDTEQFF

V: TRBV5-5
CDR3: CASSTDRGLSTGELFF

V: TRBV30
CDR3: CACNRAGGAFF

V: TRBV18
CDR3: CASSPRTEETQYF

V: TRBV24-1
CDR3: CATSGSGRANYNEQFF

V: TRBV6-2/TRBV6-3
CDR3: CASSGQLPQNGYTF

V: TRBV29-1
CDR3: CSVEGPGGYGYTF

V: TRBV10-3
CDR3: CAIKKQGRYYGYTF

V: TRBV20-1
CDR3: CSARDLAGGPYNEQFF

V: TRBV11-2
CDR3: CASSSTEVRLAGDITGELFF

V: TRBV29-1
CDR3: CSVSGLKQFF

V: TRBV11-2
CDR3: CASSLDRQVTLTLHF

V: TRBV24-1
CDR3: CATSDIPGGSTDTQYF

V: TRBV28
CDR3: CASWTGLGEQYF

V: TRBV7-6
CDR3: CVSSQGQPPYEQYF

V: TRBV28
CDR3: CASSLFVGPNEQYF

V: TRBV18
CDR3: CASSPLEGLDQPQHF

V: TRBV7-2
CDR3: CASSPPGGTYEQYF

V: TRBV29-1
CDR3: CSCRRGVDEQFF

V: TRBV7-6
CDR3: CASSSPLGPGLYEQYF

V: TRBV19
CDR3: CASSTSSYEQYF

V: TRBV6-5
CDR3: CASSSFGQSQTQYF

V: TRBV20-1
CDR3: CSARDRDRGPYGYTF